This T cell receptor (beta chain) stems from a study of T cell changes during pregnancy in multiple sclerosis. The CDR3 runs to 14 residues. The germline V gene has CDR1 ENHRY and CDR2 SYGVKD. Deletions cut 4 bases from V and 4 bases from J, with 13 bases between. The assay was immunoSEQ multiplex PCR, and TCRdb's table has in-frame clones only and misses some. The sample includes about 65,000 clones, 85% to 95% of them seen just once. The specimen comprised CD8+ T cells from peripheral blood mononuclear cells, sampled in the third trimester of pregnancy. This sequence joins TRBV10-3 and TRBJ1-2; D perhaps matches TRBD1 (6 bases). The sequence came from a female donor in good health, enrolled as a control in a pregnancy study. CDR3 sequence (DNA): TGTGCCATCAGTGCGGGCAGGGGAGTCTATGGCTACACCTTC. This sequence encodes CAISAGRGVYGYTF.